This TCR beta chain was retrieved from a study of neurological immune-mediated disorders. In its sample, this clonotype was seen many times. Its target is unknown. Study outcomes and limitations: The study found no CDR3 amino acid sequences shared by expanded clones across subjects, suggesting private repertoires in all groups.

Via MiXCR, TCRdb re-called the 5' RACE reads, giving one row per CDR3 protein. The sample consists of 55,000 or so distinct CDR3 sequences, about 4% of them appearing once. The source material was PBMCs. The sequence was obtained from a man between 45 and 60 years old with multiple sclerosis.

The CDR3 nucleotides are TGTGCCAGCGGTGGGACTAGCGGGACGAACACCGGGGAGCTGTTTTTT. Protein product: CASGGTSGTNTGELFF. The chain is built from TRBV27 and TRBJ2-2, with 13 bases that match TRBD2. J gave up 0 bases and V 8 bases, and 3 bases lay outside the gene matches. The CDR3 length is 16 residues. In germline, CDR1 is MNHEY, CDR2 SMNVEV (reference sequence).